A single sample is the source of the 24 T cell receptor beta chains below, sequenced in a study of OX40 agonist ivuxolimab in advanced cancers. Clones were sequenced by immunoSEQ multiplex PCR, and TCRdb holds only the in-frame ones, with some missing. The sample holds tens of thousands of clones, approximately 91% seen once. The material was CD4+ or CD8+ T cells sorted from blood, obtained in a trial of the OX40 agonist ivuxolimab. Every receptor here comes from an adult with an advanced solid tumor such as melanoma, head and neck, liver or kidney cancer.

The chain recombines TRBV4-1 with TRBJ2-1; 7 bases map to TRBD2. J gave up 0 bases and V 3 bases, and 8 bases lay outside the gene matches. CDR1 is MGHRA and CDR2 is YSYEKL in the germline V gene. The CDR3 extends over 17 amino acids. The chain's CDR3 is CASSHPPGGSSYNEQFF. CDR3 DNA: TGCGCCAGCAGCCACCCCCCTGGCGGGAGCTCCTACAATGAGCAGTTCTTC.

The chain combines TRBV19 with TRBJ2-7; a possible D gene is TRBD1 (5 bases). Germline V gene data show CDR1 as LNHDA and CDR2 as SQIVND (reference sequence). The CDR3 has 14 residues. Trimming shortened V by 2 bases and J by 0 bases, and 8 bases separated the two germline ends. As DNA, the CDR3 is TGTGCCAGTAGTATACAGGGTGACTCCTACGAGCAGTACTTC. Translating it yields CASSIQGDSYEQYF.

The chain has TRBV27 and TRBJ1-5; D is unresolved. The V gene lost 3 bases and the J gene lost 4 bases, with 7 bases spanning the gap. Per the germline V gene, CDR1 is MNHEY and CDR2 is SMNVEV (reference sequence). The CDR3 totals 13 residues. The chain's CDR3 is CASSFTVNQPQHF. The CDR3 DNA is TGTGCCAGCAGTTTCACAGTAAATCAGCCCCAGCATTTT.

V usage is TRBV7-9 and J usage is TRBJ2-2, with TRBD1 matching over 7 bases. The CDR3 contains 14 residues. The V gene end was trimmed by 7 bases and the J gene end by 8 bases; junction bases not matched to a gene: 10. The germline CDR1 and CDR2 sequences are SEHNR and FQNEAQ (reference sequence). In DNA form, the CDR3 reads TGTGCCAGCATCCCCACAGGGGAGCAAGGGGAGCTGTTTTTT. Its translation: CASIPTGEQGELFF.

This chain uses TRBV7-9 with TRBJ1-1; a weak D match, TRBD1 (6 bases). Germline-derived CDR1 and CDR2 are SEHNR and FQNEAQ (reference sequence). CDR3 length equals 13 residues. Trimming shortened V by 7 bases and J by 4 bases, and 13 bases separated the two germline ends. The CDR3 spells CASIMGALTEAFF. As DNA, the CDR3 is TGTGCCAGCATCATGGGGGCACTCACTGAAGCTTTCTTT.

The chain links TRBV9 to TRBJ2-7, with D unclear. The CDR3 extends over 13 amino acids. Germline CDR1 reads SGDLS; CDR2 reads YYNGEE. Trimming took 4 bases from V and 6 from J, leaving 14 bases between them. DNA of the CDR3: TGTGCCAGCAGCCTGAACTGGGCCTCCGAGCAGTACTTC. This encodes CASSLNWASEQYF.

The chain has TRBV5-4 and TRBJ2-1, with 9 bases fitting TRBD2. Trimming took 5 bases from V and 7 from J; bases not matched to a gene: 7. The length of the CDR3 is 14 residues. Germline loops: CDR1 SGHNT, CDR2 YYREEE (reference sequence). Written as DNA, the CDR3 is TGTGCCAGCAGGGATATAGCGGGAGTTAATGAGCAGTTCTTC. It is translated as CASRDIAGVNEQFF. The whole variable domain, remainder taken from reference TRBV5-4 and TRBJ2-1, is ETGVTQSPTHLIKTRGQQVTLRCSSQSGHNTVSWYQQALGQGPQFIFQYYREEENGRGNFPPRFSGLQFPNYSSELNVNALELDDSALYLCASRDIAGVNEQFFGPGTRLTVL.

This clone was seen only once. The V call is TRBV9, the J call TRBJ2-3, with TRBD1 as a possible D gene (6 bases). The CDR3 spans 14 residues. Germline assignment: CDR1 SGDLS and CDR2 YYNGEE. V was cut by 3 bases and J by 10 bases, with 18 bases left in between. CDR3 DNA sequence: TGTGCCAGCAGCGCCACAGGGCGGTCTCAGCCGCAGTATTTT. This codes for CASSATGRSQPQYF.

The V gene is TRBV29-1, the J gene TRBJ2-3; D unresolved. Trimming took 4 bases from V and 1 from J, leaving 12 bases between them. Per the germline V gene, CDR1 is SQVTM and CDR2 is ANQGSEA. The CDR3 totals 14 residues. The DNA for the CDR3 is TGCAGCGTTGGAGTACCGGCAGGCACAGATACGCAGTATTTT. The encoded protein is CSVGVPAGTDTQYF.

The chain couples TRBV13 to TRBJ2-7, with a possible D match to TRBD1 (6 bases). The V end lost 3 bases, the J end lost 3 bases, and 15 bases lay between the germline ends. Germline CDR1 and CDR2: PRHDT and FYEKMQ (reference sequence). The CDR3 runs to 15 residues. The CDR3: CASSLRKGVIYEQYF. In DNA, the CDR3 is TGTGCCAGCAGCTTGAGAAAGGGGGTAATCTACGAGCAGTACTTC.

V is TRBV4-2 and J is TRBJ2-7; TRBD1 might be the D (6 bases). V was clipped by 4 bases and J by 5 bases, with 15 bases between them. The germline CDR1 and CDR2 sequences are LGHNA and YNFKEQ. The CDR3 sequence is 14 residues long. The CDR3 bases are TGTGCCAGCAGCCTATTGGCAGGGGAAGACGAGCAGTACTTC. Translation: CASSLLAGEDEQYF.

The chain is built from TRBV2 and TRBJ1-2, with a tentative D call TRBD1 (5 bases). The germline V and J ends were trimmed by 6 bases and 4 bases, with 18 bases remaining between them. Germline CDR1 reads SNHLY; CDR2 reads FYNNEI. There are 15 residues in the CDR3. The CDR3 DNA reads TGTGCCAGCAGCACCAGAAACCAGGGCGGCTATGGCTACACCTTC. Translated: CASSTRNQGGYGYTF.

This chain connects TRBV4-1 to TRBJ1-5; a weak D match, TRBD1 (5 bases). Germline CDR1 reads MGHRA; CDR2 reads YSYEKL. V lost 1 base and J 12 bases, leaving 10 bases between the germline ends. The CDR3 totals 12 residues. The CDR3 reads CASSQGRGSQHF. CDR3 in DNA: TGCGCCAGCAGCCAAGGGAGGGGAAGCCAGCATTTT.

The chain employs TRBV2 and TRBJ2-4; D might be TRBD1 (6 bases). V lost 1 base to trimming and J lost 12 bases, with 13 bases between them. In germline, CDR1 is SNHLY, CDR2 FYNNEI. This CDR3 is 13 amino acids long. CDR3 region: CASSEGQEQAQYF. The CDR3 bases are TGTGCCAGCAGTGAAGGACAGGAACAGGCTCAGTACTTC. The full variable domain, rest sourced from reference TRBV2 and TRBJ2-4, is EPEVTQTPSHQVTQMGQEVILRCVPISNHLYFYWYRQILGQKVEFLVSFYNNEISEKSEIFDDQFSVERPDGSNFTLKIRSTKLEDSAMYFCASSEGQEQAQYFGAGTRLSVL.

The chain has TRBV7-3 and TRBJ2-3, with 7 bases lining up with TRBD2. The CDR3 is 15 amino acids. The junction had 5 bases not matched to a gene; V was cut back by 2 bases and J by 3 bases. Germline CDR1 SGHTA, CDR2 FQGTGA. The CDR3 spells CASSLGGTITDTQYF. The CDR3 region has the DNA TGTGCCAGCAGCTTAGGGGGGACTATAACAGATACGCAGTATTTT.

The chain employs TRBV7-8 and TRBJ2-7; D unresolved. In germline, CDR1 is SGHVS, CDR2 FQNEAQ. The CDR3 sequence is 16 residues long. Trimming left V 1 base short and J 2 bases short, with 15 bases between. The CDR3 DNA reads as TGTGCCAGCAGCTTAGTGTCTAGGTATCCCGCCTACGAGCAGTACTTC. It codes for CASSLVSRYPAYEQYF.

Only a few counts were recorded for this clone. This sequence joins TRBV11-2 and TRBJ2-7, with D tentatively TRBD2 (6 bases). With 5 bases removed from V and 4 bases from J, the gap between germline ends came to 21 bases. The CDR3 runs to 16 residues. Germline V lookup: CDR1 SGHAT, CDR2 FQNNGV. CDR3 nucleotide sequence: TGTGCCAGCAGCGCTAGCCTGGAGGGTGGGAGGTACGAGCAGTACTTC. It translates to CASSASLEGGRYEQYF.

This rearrangement joins TRBV4-1 to TRBJ1-1; 7 bases line up with TRBD1. There are 11 residues in the CDR3. CDR1 is MGHRA, CDR2 YSYEKL, per germline. Trimming took 7 bases from V and 4 from J; bases not matched to a gene: 0. CDR3 coding DNA: TGCGCCAGCACAGGGGGCACTGAAGCTTTCTTT. This sequence encodes CASTGGTEAFF.

This chain joins TRBV7-3 and TRBJ2-1, with TRBD2 identical over 14 bases. Germline CDR1 reads SGHTA; CDR2 reads FQGTGA. With V trimmed by 4 bases and J by 6 bases, 5 bases remained unmatched. This CDR3 comprises 16 residues. CDR3 bases: TGTGCCAGCAGCTGGACTAGCGGGGGGTTCCTCAATGAGCAGTTCTTC. Translated, it gives CASSWTSGGFLNEQFF.

The rearrangement uses TRBV4-3 and TRBJ2-7; D perhaps matches TRBD2 (6 bases). The length of the CDR3 is 14 residues. V lost 1 base and J lost 4, with 11 bases in between. Germline assignment: CDR1 LGHNA and CDR2 YSLEER. DNA for the CDR3: TGCGCCAGCAGCCAAGGGAGAGCGGGTTACGAGCAGTACTTC. This translates into CASSQGRAGYEQYF.

The V call is TRBV6-4, the J call TRBJ1-1; maybe TRBD1 (5 bases). CDR1 and CDR2 (germline): MRHNA, SNTAGT. CDR3 size: 16 residues. The V end was cut by 0 bases, the J end by 1 base, with 12 bases between. The CDR3 spells CASSDSSRGGNTEAFF. CDR3 nucleotides: TGTGCCAGCAGTGACTCGAGTCGTGGGGGGAACACTGAAGCTTTCTTT.

The V and J genes are TRBV5-6 and TRBJ1-5; possible D gene TRBD1, 5 bases. Germline CDR1 SGHDT, CDR2 YYEEEE. There are 14 residues in the CDR3. The V end lost 4 bases, the J end lost 1 base, and 9 bases lay between the germline ends. The CDR3 spells CASSRQFSNQPQHF. The CDR3 DNA is TGTGCCAGCAGCAGACAGTTCAGCAATCAGCCCCAGCATTTT.

This clone has just one count. The chain joins TRBV4-3 to TRBJ2-1; TRBD1 aligns across 7 bases. Germline-derived CDR1 and CDR2 are LGHNA and YSLEER. This CDR3 is built from 16 residues. Trimming at V came to 4 bases and at J to 8 bases, leaving 14 bases not matched to a gene. This chain's CDR3 is CASSRIQGLGADEQFF. The DNA of the CDR3 is TGCGCCAGCAGCCGGATACAGGGGTTAGGAGCCGATGAGCAGTTCTTC.

This clone was observed a few times. The chain is built from TRBV11-2 and TRBJ2-1; 10 nucleotides align to TRBD2. With V trimmed by 6 bases and J by 10 bases, 9 bases remained unmatched. The CDR3 runs to 14 residues. Germline CDR1 and CDR2: SGHAT and FQNNGV. As DNA, the CDR3 is TGTGCCAGCAGGCGACTTAGCGGGAGGTGGGAGCAGTTCTTC. Translating it yields CASRRLSGRWEQFF. The complete variable domain, with remaining parts taken from reference TRBV11-2 and TRBJ2-1, reads EAGVAQSPRYKIIEKRQSVAFWCNPISGHATLYWYQQILGQGPKLLIQFQNNGVVDDSQLPKDRFSAERLKGVDSTLKIQPAKLEDSAVYLCASRRLSGRWEQFFGPGTRLTVL.